This T cell receptor beta chain was sequenced in a study of blood T cell repertoires in COVID-19. In the original processing: Amplification from reference gene primers served as the basis for estimated nucleated cell counts. Sequenced by immunoSEQ multiplex PCR; TCRdb stores in-frame clones only, minus some. V, J and clone size reflect that table, while D and trimming were determined from the DNA. The profile shows some 240,000 clones, about four fifths of them singletons. Seattle patient enrollment occurred during active infection, with longitudinal follow-up thereafter. This clone was counted only a few times. The ends were cut back, 0 bases at V and 15 bases at J, with 13 bases in the middle. There are 12 residues in the CDR3. Germline loops: CDR1 SGHDT, CDR2 YYEEEE.

This chain connects TRBV5-6 to TRBJ1-5; D may be TRBD1 (5 bases). The TCR comes from an elderly woman with COVID-19, enrolled during active disease. Material for sequencing was peripheral blood. The CDR3: CASSLESGPLHF. CDR3 DNA: TGTGCCAGCAGCTTGGAGTCAGGGCCCTTGCATTTT.